This TCR beta chain was sequenced during a study of monozygotic twins with inflammatory bowel disease. Broader study findings: No separation of different T cell subtypes was possible. Clonotypes shared with others were fewer in IBD patients than in healthy twins, especially with disease activity.

Reprocessing the 5' RACE reads, TCRdb reports a single entry for every CDR3 protein and omits DNA. The sample table sets out some 210,000 distinct CDR3 sequences. Donors gave 2.5 ml of blood apiece. Details on this clonotype: Antigen: not known.

What was sequenced was blood. The sequence was collected from a human donor with ulcerative colitis or Crohn's disease, or a healthy co-twin of an affected twin (not recorded which).

CDR3 sequence reads: CASSFTGQNTEAFF. This chain joins TRBV5-1 and TRBJ1-1; the D call of TRBD1 rests on TCRdb alone, since no DNA is present to check it. Germline CDR1 SGHRS, CDR2 YFSETQ. This CDR3 has 14 residues.